This TCR beta chain derives from a study of T cell changes during pregnancy in multiple sclerosis. Measured with immunoSEQ multiplex PCR; TCRdb has only the in-frame clones, and not every one. The table lists almost 50,000 clones, 91% of them singletons. Germline loops: CDR1 SEHNR, CDR2 FQNEAQ (reference sequence). The CDR3 is 14 amino acids. The ends were cut back, 3 bases at V and 4 bases at J, with 9 bases in the middle. The origin of this receptor is a female donor with multiple sclerosis, enrolled in a pregnancy study. The specimen comprised CD8+ T cells from peripheral blood mononuclear cells, sampled after pregnancy. The rearrangement joins TRBV7-9 to TRBJ2-2; D is perhaps TRBD1 (6 bases). The CDR3 bases are TGTGCCAGCAGCTTTGGACAGCGCACCGGGGAGCTGTTTTTT. It yields the protein CASSFGQRTGELFF.